This T cell receptor beta chain was identified during a study of cytomegalovirus exposure and HLA in healthy donors. Study results and limitations: Reportedly, fewer N-insertions than the approximately 700-donor mean appeared in an Asian-associated ancestry cluster in a later analysis. Most of the CMV-associated TCR beta chains (in a later analysis) appeared to be HLA-restricted. Excluded were some V segments that proved indistinguishable, including TRBV6-2 and TRBV6-3.

The PCR was carried out with 60 Vbeta primers and 13 Jbeta primers. TCRdb's table, derived via immunoSEQ multiplex PCR, lists solely in-frame clones and lacks some. Of over 150,000 clones in the sample, approximately 80% were seen once. Worth noting for this clone: Its antigen is not identified.

The CDR3 is made up of 12 amino acids. V lost 2 bases, J lost 8 bases, and 10 bases lay in between. Germline V gene sequence: CDR1 SGHDT, CDR2 YYEEEE. This receptor was obtained from a man in his late teens or twenties in good health and CMV-seropositive. The sample was PBMCs. The chain couples TRBV5-6 to TRBJ1-1; a weak D match, TRBD1 (5 bases). CDR3 DNA sequence: TGTGCCAGCAGCTTTGTGGGGCGGGAAGCTTTCTTT. Protein sequence: CASSFVGREAFF.